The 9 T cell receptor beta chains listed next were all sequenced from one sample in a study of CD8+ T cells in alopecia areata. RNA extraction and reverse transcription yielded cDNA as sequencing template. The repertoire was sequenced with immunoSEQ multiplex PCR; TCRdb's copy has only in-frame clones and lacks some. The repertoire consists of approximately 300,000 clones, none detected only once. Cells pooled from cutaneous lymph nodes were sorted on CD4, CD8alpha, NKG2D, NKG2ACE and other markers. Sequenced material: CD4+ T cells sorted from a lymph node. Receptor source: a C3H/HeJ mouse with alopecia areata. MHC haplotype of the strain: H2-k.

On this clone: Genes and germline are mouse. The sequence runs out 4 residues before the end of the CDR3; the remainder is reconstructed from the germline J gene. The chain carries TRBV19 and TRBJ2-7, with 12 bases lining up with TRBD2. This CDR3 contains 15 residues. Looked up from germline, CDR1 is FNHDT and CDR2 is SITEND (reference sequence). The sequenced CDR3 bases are TGTGCCAGCAGTCACCCGGGACTGGGGGGTTAT. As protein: CASSHPGLGGY. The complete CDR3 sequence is CASSHPGLGGYEQYF.

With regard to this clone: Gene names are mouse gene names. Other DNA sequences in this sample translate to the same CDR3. The CDR3 sequence: CASSQVPNTEVFF. CDR3 bases read: TGTGCCAGCAGCCAAGTCCCAAACACA. The chain has TRBV5 and TRBJ1-1; D call uncertain. The CDR3 end is not reached by the read, which stops 4 residues before it; the germline J gene fills it in. Trimming took off 1 base at V and 0 bases at J, with 3 bases between the two ends. The CDR3 extends over 13 amino acids. CDR1 and CDR2 (germline): LGHNA, YNLKQL (reference sequence).

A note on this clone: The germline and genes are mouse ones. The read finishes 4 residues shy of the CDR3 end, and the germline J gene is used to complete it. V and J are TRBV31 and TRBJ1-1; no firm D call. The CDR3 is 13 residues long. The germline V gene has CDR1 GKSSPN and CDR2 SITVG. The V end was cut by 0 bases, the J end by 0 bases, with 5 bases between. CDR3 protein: CAWSLVQNTEVFF. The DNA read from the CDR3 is TGTGCCTGGAGTCTAGTACAGAACACA.

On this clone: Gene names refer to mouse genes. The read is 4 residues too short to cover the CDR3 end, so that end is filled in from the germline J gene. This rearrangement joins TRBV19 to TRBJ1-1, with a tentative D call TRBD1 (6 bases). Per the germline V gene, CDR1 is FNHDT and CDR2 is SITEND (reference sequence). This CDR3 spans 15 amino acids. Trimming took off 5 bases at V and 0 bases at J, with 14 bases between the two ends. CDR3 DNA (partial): TGTGCCAGCAGACTCCCGGGACAAACAAACACA. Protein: CASRLPGQTNT. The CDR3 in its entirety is CASRLPGQTNTEVFF.

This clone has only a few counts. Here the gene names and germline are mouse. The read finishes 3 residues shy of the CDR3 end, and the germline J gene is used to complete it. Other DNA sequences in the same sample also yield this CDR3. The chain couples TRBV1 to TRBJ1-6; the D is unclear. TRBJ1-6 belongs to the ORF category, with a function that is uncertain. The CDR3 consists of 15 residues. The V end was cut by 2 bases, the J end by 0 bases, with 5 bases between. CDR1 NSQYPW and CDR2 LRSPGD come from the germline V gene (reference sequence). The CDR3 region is CTCSAQNSYNSPLYF. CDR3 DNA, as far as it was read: TGCACCTGCAGTGCACAGAATTCCTATAATTCGCCC.

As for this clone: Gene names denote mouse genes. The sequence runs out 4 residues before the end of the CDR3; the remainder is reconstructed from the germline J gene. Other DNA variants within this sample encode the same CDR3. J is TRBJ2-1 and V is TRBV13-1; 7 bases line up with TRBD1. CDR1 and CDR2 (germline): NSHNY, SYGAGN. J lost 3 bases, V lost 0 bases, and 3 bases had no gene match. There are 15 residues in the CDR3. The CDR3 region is CASSDAPGGYAEQFF. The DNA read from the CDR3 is TGTGCCAGCAGTGATGCTCCAGGGGGCTATGCT.

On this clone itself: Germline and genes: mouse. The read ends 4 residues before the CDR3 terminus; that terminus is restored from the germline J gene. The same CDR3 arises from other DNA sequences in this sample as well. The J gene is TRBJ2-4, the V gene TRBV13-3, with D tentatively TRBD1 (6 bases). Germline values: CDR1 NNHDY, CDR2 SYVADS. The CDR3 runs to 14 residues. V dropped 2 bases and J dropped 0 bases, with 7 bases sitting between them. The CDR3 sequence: CASSEDRSQNTLYF. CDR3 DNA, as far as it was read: TGTGCCAGCAGTGAGGACAGAAGTCAAAAC.

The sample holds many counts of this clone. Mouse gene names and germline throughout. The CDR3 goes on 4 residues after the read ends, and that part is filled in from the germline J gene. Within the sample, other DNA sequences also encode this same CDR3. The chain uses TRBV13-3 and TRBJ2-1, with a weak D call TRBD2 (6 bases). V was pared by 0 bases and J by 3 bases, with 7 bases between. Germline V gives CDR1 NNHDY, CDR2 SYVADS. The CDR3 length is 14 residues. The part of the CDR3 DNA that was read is TGTGCCAGCAGTGATGTGGGGGTCTATGCT. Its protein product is CASSDVGVYA. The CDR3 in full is CASSDVGVYAEQFF.

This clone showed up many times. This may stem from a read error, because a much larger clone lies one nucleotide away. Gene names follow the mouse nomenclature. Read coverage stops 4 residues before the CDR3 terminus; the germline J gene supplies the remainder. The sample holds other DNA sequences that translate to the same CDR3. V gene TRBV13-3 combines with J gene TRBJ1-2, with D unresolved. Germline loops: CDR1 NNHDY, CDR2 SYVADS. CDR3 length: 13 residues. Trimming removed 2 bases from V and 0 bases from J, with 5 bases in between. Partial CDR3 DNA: TGTGCCAGCAGTGACAGGACAAACTCC. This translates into CASSDRTNS. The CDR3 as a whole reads CASSDRTNSDYTF.